This TCR beta chain is from a study of blood T cell repertoires in COVID-19. Clones were read by immunoSEQ multiplex PCR, and TCRdb kept only the in-frame ones, dropping some. Found here are about 150,000 clones, 80% of them singletons; the top ten hold more than 4%. With 4 bases removed from V and 4 bases from J, the gap between germline ends came to 20 bases. The germline V gene encodes CDR1 SGDLS and CDR2 YYNGEE. This CDR3 has 16 residues. Material for sequencing was peripheral blood. The chain combines TRBV9 with TRBJ1-2; a possible D gene is TRBD1 (5 bases). The sequence derives from a woman in her 50s with acute or convalescent COVID-19. The CDR3 sequence: CASSPGHDYRSYGYTF. CDR3 DNA: TGTGCCAGCAGCCCAGGCCACGATTACAGGAGCTATGGCTACACCTTC.